Sequencing of this T cell receptor (beta chain) was carried out in a study of T cell clones after liver transplantation. Study-level background: Standard immunosuppression, with no induction, continued until 12-24 months after transplant.

Findings and limits, study-wide: These preliminary findings come from unstandardized post-transplant sampling times. In 5 of 8 subjects, circulating graft-donor-reactive CD4 TCRbeta sequences fell significantly after transplant.

Method: immunoSEQ multiplex PCR; TCRdb's copy keeps in-frame clones and lacks some. The top ten clones hold 0.83% of a sample with around 110,000 clones, approximately 90% of them seen once. About this clone: Its antigen remains unknown.

The CDR3 has 15 amino acids. Per germline, CDR1 MNHEY and CDR2 SMNVEV (reference sequence). V lost 3 bases and J lost 6, with 15 bases in between. The rearrangement links TRBV27 to TRBJ2-1, with D hard to call. The source is a human patient who received a liver transplant. Some T cells may be transferred from the graft donor. Sequences were derived from CD4+ T cells from blood, sampled 12 months after liver transplant. CDR3 coding DNA: TGTGCCAGCAGTTTGGCTACAAGTCGATCCAATGAGCAGTTCTTC. This translates into CASSLATSRSNEQFF.